The present T cell receptor (beta chain) was sequenced within a study of blood T cell repertoires in COVID-19. On the study more broadly: Samples representing acute and convalescent COVID-19 were sourced from the United States, Italy and Spain.

This table comes from immunoSEQ multiplex PCR, and its TCRdb copy is limited to in-frame clones, with some not included. This sample has under 300,000 clones, with approximately 90% found just once. All recovered Cohort 3 donors got two negative PCRs, got clearance, or saw symptom resolution. This receptor was identified in a man aged 35 to 55 who had recovered from COVID-19. The sequencing input was PBMCs or T cells enriched from blood (not recorded which).

The CDR3, as DNA: TGTGCCAGCAACACTAGCGGGAGAAAGTTCTTC. Amino acids: CASNTSGRKFF. V and J are TRBV25-1 and TRBJ2-1; 11 bases align to TRBD2. The CDR3 has 11 amino acids. V trimming: 7 bases; J trimming: 14 bases; junction bases outside the gene matches: 4. CDR1 is MGHDK, CDR2 SYGVNS, per germline. The whole variable domain, filled in from reference TRBV25-1 and TRBJ2-1, reads EADIYQTPRYLVIGTGKKITLECSQTMGHDKMYWYQQDPGMELHLIHYSYGVNSTEKGDLSSESTVSRIRTEHFPLTLESARPSHTSQYLCASNTSGRKFFGPGTRLTVL.